The rows below give T cell receptor beta chains drawn from one sample of a study of cytomegalovirus exposure and HLA in healthy donors. This table comes from immunoSEQ multiplex PCR, and its TCRdb copy is limited to in-frame clones, with some not included. Here the sample spans a few hundred thousand clones, about 90% being singletons. Sequenced sample: PBMCs. The receptors here all came from a man in his late teens or twenties in good health and CMV-seropositive. Each CDR3 is given with its conserved first and last residue. The D gene is left open where the match is weak. Some rows have no size entry. The others give once, few or many, or a class for an expanded clone.

clone size: once
V gene: TRBV30
J gene: TRBJ1-1
D gene: TRBD1
CDR3 DNA: TGTGCCTGGAGGGGGACAGGGGGCCGTGGTGAAGCTTTCTTT
CDR3 protein: CAWRGTGGRGEAFF

clone size: few
V gene: TRBV2
J gene: TRBJ1-2
D gene: -
CDR3 DNA: TGTGCCAGCAGTGGTGCAGGGGCCAACTATGGCTACACCTTC
CDR3 protein: CASSGAGANYGYTF

clone size: -
V gene: TRBV2
J gene: TRBJ1-1
D gene: -
CDR3 DNA: TGTGCCAGCACACGACAGGCGAACACTGAAGCTTTCTTT
CDR3 protein: CASTRQANTEAFF

clone size: -
V gene: TRBV29-1
J gene: TRBJ2-5
D gene: -
CDR3 DNA: TGCAGCGTGGAGGGTTGGGGGGTAGAGACCCAGTACTTC
CDR3 protein: CSVEGWGVETQYF

clone size: -
V gene: TRBV6-5
J gene: TRBJ2-2
D gene: -
CDR3 DNA: TGTGCCAGCAGTCCGCCAACTACCGGGGAGCTGTTTTTT
CDR3 protein: CASSPPTTGELFF

clone size: -
V gene: TRBV2
J gene: TRBJ1-5
D gene: TRBD1
CDR3 DNA: TGTGCCAGCAGACAGGGGTTGCCCCAGCATTTT
CDR3 protein: CASRQGLPQHF

clone size: -
V gene: TRBV5-6
J gene: TRBJ2-1
D gene: -
CDR3 DNA: TGTGCCAGCAGCTTGGGCTACAGCTCCTACAATGAGCAGTTCTTC
CDR3 protein: CASSLGYSSYNEQFF

clone size: once
V gene: TRBV4-2
J gene: TRBJ2-5
D gene: TRBD2
CDR3 DNA: TGTGCCAGCAGCCAACGGAGTAGCGGGAGGGCCGGGGAGACCCAGTACTTC
CDR3 protein: CASSQRSSGRAGETQYF

clone size: -
V gene: TRBV19
J gene: TRBJ2-7
D gene: -
CDR3 DNA: TGTGCCAGTAGTCGGACTTCGGGACCCTACGAGCAGTACTTC
CDR3 protein: CASSRTSGPYEQYF

clone size: once
V gene: TRBV9
J gene: TRBJ1-2
D gene: -
CDR3 DNA: TGTGCCAGCAGCACCCGCAGGGGTGGGAGGTATGGCTACACCTTC
CDR3 protein: CASSTRRGGRYGYTF

clone size: -
V gene: TRBV2
J gene: TRBJ2-6
D gene: -
CDR3 DNA: TGTGCCAGCAGTTTAACAGGTCCTGGGGCCAACGTCCTGACTTTC
CDR3 protein: CASSLTGPGANVLTF

clone size: -
V gene: TRBV5-1
J gene: TRBJ1-1
D gene: -
CDR3 DNA: TGCGCCAGCAGCTTCGGCAGGGGCACTGAAGCTTTCTTT
CDR3 protein: CASSFGRGTEAFF

clone size: -
V gene: TRBV15
J gene: TRBJ2-5
D gene: TRBD2
CDR3 DNA: TGTGCCACCAGCTCTAGCGGGAGGGTCTGGGAGACCCAGTACTTC
CDR3 protein: CATSSSGRVWETQYF

clone size: once
V gene: TRBV9
J gene: TRBJ2-7
D gene: -
CDR3 DNA: TGTGCCAGCAGCGATGGGGGGCGCCCGTCGTACTTC
CDR3 protein: CASSDGGRPSYF

clone size: few
V gene: TRBV6-6
J gene: TRBJ2-7
D gene: -
CDR3 DNA: TGTGCCAGCAGCACCCGGGACCACTACGAGCAGTACTTC
CDR3 protein: CASSTRDHYEQYF

clone size: -
V gene: TRBV30
J gene: TRBJ2-7
D gene: -
CDR3 DNA: TGTGCCTGGAGTGTACTACGACACGGGAGATTTTCCTACGAGCAGTACTTC
CDR3 protein: CAWSVLRHGRFSYEQYF

clone size: -
V gene: TRBV29-1
J gene: TRBJ2-1
D gene: -
CDR3 DNA: TGCAGCGTTGACCCGACTAGCCGGAGGGGGAATGAGCAGTTCTTC
CDR3 protein: CSVDPTSRRGNEQFF

clone size: -
V gene: TRBV4-1
J gene: TRBJ2-6
D gene: -
CDR3 DNA: TGCGCCAGCAGCCAAGTGACCGGTCCGAGGGTTGGGGCCAACGTCCTGACTTTC
CDR3 protein: CASSQVTGPRVGANVLTF

clone size: few
V gene: TRBV4-3
J gene: TRBJ2-6
D gene: -
CDR3 DNA: TGCGCCAGCAGCCAAGGATCTGGCTCTGGGGCCAACGTCCTGACTTTC
CDR3 protein: CASSQGSGSGANVLTF

clone size: -
V gene: TRBV4-1
J gene: TRBJ2-3
D gene: TRBD2
CDR3 DNA: TGCGCCTCCAACATCGGACTAGACCGCACAGATACGCAGTATTTT
CDR3 protein: CASNIGLDRTDTQYF

clone size: -
V gene: TRBV30
J gene: TRBJ1-1
D gene: -
CDR3 DNA: TGTGCCTGGAGCGTAGAGGGGGGCACTGAAGCTTTCTTT
CDR3 protein: CAWSVEGGTEAFF

clone size: -
V gene: TRBV28
J gene: TRBJ1-5
D gene: -
CDR3 DNA: TGTGCCAGCAGGTCCGGGATGAACCAGCCCCAGCATTTT
CDR3 protein: CASRSGMNQPQHF

clone size: -
V gene: TRBV5-1
J gene: TRBJ2-1
D gene: -
CDR3 DNA: TGCGCCAGCAGCTTGCAGGCTACCTCCTACAATGAGCAGTTCTTC
CDR3 protein: CASSLQATSYNEQFF

clone size: -
V gene: TRBV5-1
J gene: TRBJ2-5
D gene: -
CDR3 DNA: TGCGCCAGCAGCTTGGTACAGGGAGAAGAGACCCAGTACTTC
CDR3 protein: CASSLVQGEETQYF